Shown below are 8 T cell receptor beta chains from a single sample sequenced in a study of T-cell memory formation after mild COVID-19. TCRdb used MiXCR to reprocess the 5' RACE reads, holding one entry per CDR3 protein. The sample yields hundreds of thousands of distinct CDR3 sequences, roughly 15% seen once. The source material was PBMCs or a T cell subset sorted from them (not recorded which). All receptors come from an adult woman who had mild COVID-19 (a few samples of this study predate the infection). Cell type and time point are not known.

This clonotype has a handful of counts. As DNA, the CDR3 is TGTGCCACCAGTGACTCCCTGAGCCCCCGGGGGAGCAGCAATCAGCCCCAGCATTTT. The encoded protein is CATSDSLSPRGSSNQPQHF. The rearrangement links TRBV24-1 to TRBJ1-5, with D maybe TRBD1 (5 bases). Germline CDR1 reads KGHDR; CDR2 reads SFDVKD. The CDR3 sequence is 19 residues long. V was cut by 4 bases and J by 1 base, with 22 bases left in between.

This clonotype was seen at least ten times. CDR3 sequence reads: CASSRSTDTQYF. CDR3 nucleotide sequence: TGTGCCAGCTCACGTAGCACAGATACGCAGTATTTT. This chain joins TRBV18 and TRBJ2-3; D gene ambiguous. The V gene lost 4 bases and the J gene lost 0 bases, with 2 bases spanning the gap. Germline V gene sequence: CDR1 KGHSH, CDR2 LQKENI. The CDR3 has 12 amino acids.

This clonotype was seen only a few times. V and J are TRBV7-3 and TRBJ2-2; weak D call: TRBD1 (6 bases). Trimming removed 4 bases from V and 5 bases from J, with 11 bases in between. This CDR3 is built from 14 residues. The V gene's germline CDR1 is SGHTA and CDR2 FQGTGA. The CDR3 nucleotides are TGTGCCAGCAGCTCAGGGGCCGCTACCGGGGAGCTGTTTTTT. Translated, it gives CASSSGAATGELFF.

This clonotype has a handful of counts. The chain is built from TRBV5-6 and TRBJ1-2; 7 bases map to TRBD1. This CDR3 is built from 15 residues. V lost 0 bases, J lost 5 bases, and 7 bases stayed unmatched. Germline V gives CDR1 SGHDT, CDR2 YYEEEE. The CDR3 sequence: CASSLAQGVGYGYTF. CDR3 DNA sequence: TGTGCCAGCAGCTTGGCCCAGGGGGTTGGGTATGGCTACACCTTC.

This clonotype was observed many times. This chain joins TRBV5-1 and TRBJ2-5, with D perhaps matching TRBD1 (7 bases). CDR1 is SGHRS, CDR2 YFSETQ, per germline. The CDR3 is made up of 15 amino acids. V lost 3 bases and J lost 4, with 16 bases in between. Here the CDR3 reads CASSSQGGRGETQYF. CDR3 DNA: TGCGCCAGCAGCTCCCAGGGGGGTAGAGGAGAGACCCAGTACTTC.

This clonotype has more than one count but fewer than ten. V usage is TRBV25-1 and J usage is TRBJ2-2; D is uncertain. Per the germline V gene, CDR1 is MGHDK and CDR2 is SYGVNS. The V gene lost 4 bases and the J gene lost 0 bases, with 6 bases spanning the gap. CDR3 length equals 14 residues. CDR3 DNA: TGTGCCAGCAGTGCGGGCGCGAACACCGGGGAGCTGTTTTTT. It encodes CASSAGANTGELFF.

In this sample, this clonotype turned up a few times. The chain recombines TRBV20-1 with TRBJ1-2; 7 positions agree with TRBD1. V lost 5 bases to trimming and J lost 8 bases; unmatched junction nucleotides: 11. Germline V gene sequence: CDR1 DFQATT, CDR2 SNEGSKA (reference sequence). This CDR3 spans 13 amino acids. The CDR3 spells CSAARQGVGGYTF. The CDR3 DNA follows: TGCAGTGCTGCCCGACAGGGAGTAGGAGGCTACACCTTC.

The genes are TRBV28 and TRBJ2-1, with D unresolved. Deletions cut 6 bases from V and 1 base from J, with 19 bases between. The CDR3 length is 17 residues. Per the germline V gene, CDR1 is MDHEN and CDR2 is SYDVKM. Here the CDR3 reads CASSLTPLITSYNEQFF. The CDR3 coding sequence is TGTGCCAGCAGCCTTACACCACTGATAACGTCCTACAATGAGCAGTTCTTC.